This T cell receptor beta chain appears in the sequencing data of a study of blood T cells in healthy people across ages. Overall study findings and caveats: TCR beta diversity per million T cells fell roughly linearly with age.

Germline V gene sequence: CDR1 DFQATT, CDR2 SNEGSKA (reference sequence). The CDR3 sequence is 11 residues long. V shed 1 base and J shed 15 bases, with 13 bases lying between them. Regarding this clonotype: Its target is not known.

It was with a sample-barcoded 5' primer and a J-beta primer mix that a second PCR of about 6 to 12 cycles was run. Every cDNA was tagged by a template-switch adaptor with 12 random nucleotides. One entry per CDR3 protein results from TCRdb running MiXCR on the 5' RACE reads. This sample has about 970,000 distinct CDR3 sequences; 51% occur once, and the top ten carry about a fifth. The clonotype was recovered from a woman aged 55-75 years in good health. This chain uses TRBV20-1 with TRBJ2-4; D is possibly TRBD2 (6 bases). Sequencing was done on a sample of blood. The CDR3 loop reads CSARGVAAGYF. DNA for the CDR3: TGCAGTGCTAGAGGTGTAGCAGCGGGGTACTTC.